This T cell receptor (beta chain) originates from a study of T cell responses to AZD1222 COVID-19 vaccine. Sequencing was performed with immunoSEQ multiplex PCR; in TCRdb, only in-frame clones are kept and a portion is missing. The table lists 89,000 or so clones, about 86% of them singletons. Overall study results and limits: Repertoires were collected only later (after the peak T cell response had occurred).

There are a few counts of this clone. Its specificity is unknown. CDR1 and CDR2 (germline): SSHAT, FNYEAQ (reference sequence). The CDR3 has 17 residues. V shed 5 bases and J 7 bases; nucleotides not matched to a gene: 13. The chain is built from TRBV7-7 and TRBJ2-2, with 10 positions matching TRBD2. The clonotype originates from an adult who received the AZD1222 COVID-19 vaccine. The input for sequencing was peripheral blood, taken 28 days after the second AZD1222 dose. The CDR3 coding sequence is TGTGCCAGCAGCGGCAACCTAGCGGGGGAAGGGCACGGGGAGCTGTTTTTT. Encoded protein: CASSGNLAGEGHGELFF. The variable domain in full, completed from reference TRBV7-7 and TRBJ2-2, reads GAGVSQSPRYKVTKRGQDVTLRCDPISSHATLYWYQQALGQGPEFLTYFNYEAQPDKSGLPSDRFSAERPEGSISTLTIQRTEQRDSAMYRCASSGNLAGEGHGELFFGEGSRLTVL.